The next 17 T cell receptor beta chains were all read from a single sample in a study of blood T cell dynamics during melanoma immunotherapy. Using immunoSEQ multiplex PCR, the repertoire was profiled, and TCRdb retains in-frame clones only, with some absent. The sample holds about 19,000 clones, around nine tenths seen once. Indicated time point: week 3, after first cycle of checkpoint inhibitor. This material consisted of blood, taken from a patient treated with checkpoint blockade. The receptors shown here come from a human donor with melanoma.

The chain joins TRBV7-9 to TRBJ2-7; no definite D call. Germline CDR1 reads SEHNR; CDR2 reads FQNEAQ (reference sequence). The CDR3 totals 18 residues. Trimming stripped 1 base from V and 6 bases from J, with 25 bases between. The CDR3 coding sequence is TGTGCCAGCAGCTTAGAATTTGGGCAGGACCTAATCCCGTCCGAGCAGTACTTC. Its translation is CASSLEFGQDLIPSEQYF.

This clone was counted once. Here the CDR3 reads CASTPSGTGSYEQYF. For the CDR3, the DNA is TGTGCCAGCACCCCATCCGGGACAGGGTCCTACGAGCAGTACTTC. The genes are TRBV28 and TRBJ2-7; TRBD1 agrees at 9 bases. Germline values: CDR1 MDHEN, CDR2 SYDVKM. V lost 7 bases and J lost 1; bases outside the gene matches: 8. CDR3 length equals 15 residues. The complete variable domain, with remaining parts taken from reference TRBV28 and TRBJ2-7, reads DVKVTQSSRYLVKRTGEKVFLECVQDMDHENMFWYRQDPGLGLRLIYFSYDVKMKEKGDIPEGYSVSREKKERFSLILESASTNQTSMYLCASTPSGTGSYEQYFGPGTRLTVT.

The rearrangement joins TRBV7-2 to TRBJ2-7; the match to TRBD1 covers 7 bases. This CDR3 comprises 14 residues. Germline loops: CDR1 SGHTA, CDR2 FQGNSA. Germline trimming cut 3 bases from V and 3 bases from J; bases unmatched to any gene: 5. This CDR3 is CASSFSGGYYEQYF. As DNA, the CDR3 is TGTGCCAGCAGCTTTTCAGGGGGTTACTACGAGCAGTACTTC.

The chain joins TRBV27 to TRBJ2-2; 7 bases agree with TRBD1. V dropped 4 bases and J dropped 0; count of bases not matched to a gene: 8. The CDR3 consists of 17 residues. Germline-derived CDR1 and CDR2 are MNHEY and SMNVEV (reference sequence). The CDR3 spells CASSSPPGTANTGELFF. The CDR3 nucleotides are TGTGCCAGCAGTTCTCCCCCCGGGACAGCGAACACCGGGGAGCTGTTTTTT.

The rearrangement joins TRBV4-2 to TRBJ2-3, with D possibly TRBD2 on 5 matching bases. Per the germline V gene, CDR1 is LGHNA and CDR2 is YNFKEQ. V was trimmed by 0 bases and J by 1 base, leaving 8 bases between them. The CDR3 contains 15 residues. The CDR3, as DNA: TGTGCCAGCAGCCAAGAGCGGCGGGGCACAGATACGCAGTATTTT. It is translated as CASSQERRGTDTQYF.

This sequence joins TRBV11-2 and TRBJ2-7; the D is unclear. Trimming stripped 6 bases from V and 6 bases from J, with 6 bases between. The CDR3 sequence is 10 residues long. The germline V gene has CDR1 SGHAT and CDR2 FQNNGV. Here the CDR3 DNA reads TGTGCCAGCAGTTTGGGCGAGCAGTACTTC. It encodes CASSLGEQYF.

The chain is built from TRBV15 and TRBJ1-5, with 7 nucleotides matching TRBD1. There are 16 residues in the CDR3. CDR1 LNHNV and CDR2 YYDKDF come from the germline V gene (reference sequence). Germline trimming cut 1 base from V and 4 bases from J; bases unmatched to any gene: 7. This CDR3 is CATSRAAGGINQPQHF. The CDR3 coding sequence is TGTGCCACCAGCAGAGCAGCAGGGGGTATTAATCAGCCCCAGCATTTT.

The chain combines TRBV2 with TRBJ2-1, with D tentatively TRBD2 (5 bases). CDR1 SNHLY and CDR2 FYNNEI come from the germline V gene. Deletions cut 1 base from V and 6 bases from J, with 13 bases between. The CDR3 runs to 15 residues. The DNA of the CDR3 is TGTGCCAGCAGTGAAGAATTTGAGGGCTCCAATGAGCAGTTCTTC. It specifies CASSEEFEGSNEQFF. The entire variable domain, with the rest obtained from reference TRBV2 and TRBJ2-1, is as follows: EPEVTQTPSHQVTQMGQEVILRCVPISNHLYFYWYRQILGQKVEFLVSFYNNEISEKSEIFDDQFSVERPDGSNFTLKIRSTKLEDSAMYFCASSEEFEGSNEQFFGPGTRLTVL.

The chain couples TRBV27 to TRBJ1-2; D is uncertain. V lost 2 bases and J lost 8, with 12 bases in between. The CDR3 totals 13 residues. Per the germline V gene, CDR1 is MNHEY and CDR2 is SMNVEV (reference sequence). The CDR3 loop is CASSLGIVGGYTF. CDR3 DNA: TGTGCCAGCAGTTTAGGGATAGTTGGAGGCTACACCTTC.

This chain's CDR3 is CASTPMGQLGTNEKLFF. DNA of the CDR3: TGTGCCAGCACCCCGATGGGGCAGCTAGGCACTAATGAAAAACTGTTTTTT. The chain uses TRBV5-6 and TRBJ1-4; tentative D call: TRBD1 (5 bases). This CDR3 is 17 amino acids long. V gave up 6 bases and J gave up 2 bases, with 20 bases separating them. Germline CDR1 is SGHDT and CDR2 is YYEEEE.

The chain joins TRBV28 to TRBJ1-5; possible D gene TRBD1, 5 bases. From germline, CDR1 is MDHEN and CDR2 SYDVKM. V lost 6 bases and J lost 1, with 13 bases in between. This CDR3 spans 15 amino acids. The CDR3 spells CASSRGDLSNQPQHF. In DNA, the CDR3 is TGTGCCAGCAGCCGTGGGGACCTCAGCAATCAGCCCCAGCATTTT.

V and J are TRBV6-1 and TRBJ2-7; the D is unclear. Trimming stripped 5 bases from V and 1 base from J, with 15 bases between. The germline V gene has CDR1 MNHNS and CDR2 SASEGT. This CDR3 has 15 amino acids. The CDR3 here is CASSPPIWLSYEQYF. Written as DNA, the CDR3 is TGTGCCAGCAGTCCCCCTATATGGCTTTCCTACGAGCAGTACTTC.

This clone was counted only a few times. The CDR3 loop reads CASSELHGRVIPGELFF. The CDR3 bases are TGTGCCAGCAGTGAATTACACGGGAGGGTAATCCCCGGGGAGCTGTTTTTT. The genes are TRBV2 and TRBJ2-2; 8 bases line up with TRBD2. CDR1 and CDR2 (germline): SNHLY, FYNNEI. The CDR3 has 17 residues. Unmatched junction bases numbered 11, after V lost 2 bases and J lost 6 bases.

The genes are TRBV18 and TRBJ1-5, with 10 bases lining up with TRBD1. CDR3 length equals 15 residues. Germline assignment: CDR1 KGHSH and CDR2 LQKENI. The J segment lost 2 bases and the V segment lost 5 bases, leaving 3 bases of the junction unmatched. CDR3 in amino acids: CASSFGTGGNQPQHF. The CDR3 bases are TGTGCCAGCTCATTTGGGACAGGGGGCAATCAGCCCCAGCATTTT.

The CDR3 region is CASSRTDSYYTDTQYF. The CDR3 region has the DNA TGTGCCAGCAGCCGCACGGACTCTTATTACACAGATACGCAGTATTTT. The V gene is TRBV14, the J gene TRBJ2-3; weak D call: TRBD2 (5 bases). The CDR3 is 16 residues long. Germline V gene data show CDR1 as SGHDN and CDR2 as FVKESK. Deletions cut 4 bases from V and 2 bases from J, with 16 bases between.

The gene calls are TRBV29-1 and TRBJ1-1; TRBD1 matches at 7 bases. V was clipped by 4 bases and J by 1 base; unmatched bases: 3. The germline gives CDR1 SQVTM, CDR2 ANQGSEA. The CDR3 is 13 amino acids. The CDR3 sequence is CSVAQGPNTEAFF. CDR3 DNA: TGCAGCGTTGCACAGGGGCCGAACACTGAAGCTTTCTTT.

V usage is TRBV19 and J usage is TRBJ2-3; 7 nucleotides align to TRBD1. Trimming cost V 3 bases and J 3 bases; bases outside gene matches: 0. Germline CDR1 and CDR2: LNHDA and SQIVND (reference sequence). The CDR3 runs 13 residues. The CDR3 loop is CASSIRGTDTQYF. The CDR3 DNA is TGTGCCAGTAGTATCAGGGGGACAGATACGCAGTATTTT.